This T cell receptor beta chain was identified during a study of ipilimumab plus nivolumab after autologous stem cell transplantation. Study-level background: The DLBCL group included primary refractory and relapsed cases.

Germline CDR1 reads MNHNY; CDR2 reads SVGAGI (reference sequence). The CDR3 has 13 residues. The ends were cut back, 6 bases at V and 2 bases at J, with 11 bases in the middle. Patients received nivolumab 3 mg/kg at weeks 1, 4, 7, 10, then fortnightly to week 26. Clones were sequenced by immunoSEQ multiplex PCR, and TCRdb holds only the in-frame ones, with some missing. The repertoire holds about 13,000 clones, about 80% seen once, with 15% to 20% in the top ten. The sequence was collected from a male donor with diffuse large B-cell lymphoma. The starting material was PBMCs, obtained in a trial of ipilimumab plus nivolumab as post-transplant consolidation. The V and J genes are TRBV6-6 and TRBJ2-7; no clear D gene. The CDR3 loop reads CASSLHVPYEQYF. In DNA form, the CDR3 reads TGTGCCAGCAGCTTACACGTCCCCTACGAGCAGTACTTC.